The rows below give T cell receptor beta chains drawn from one sample of a study of blood T cell repertoires in COVID-19. Some clones are missing from TCRdb's copy, which holds only in-frame ones; the method was immunoSEQ multiplex PCR. This sample has 390,000 or so clones, with roughly four fifths found just once. Sequenced material: PBMCs or T cells enriched from blood (not recorded which). These receptors were taken from a woman between 45 and 60 years old who had recovered from COVID-19. CDR3s include the opening cysteine and the closing phenylalanine or tryptophan. A D gene is named only where the DNA matches it firmly. Some rows mark clone size as missing; the rest say once, few, many or name a class of expanded clone.

j_call	clone_size	v_call	d_call	cdr3_nt	cdr3_aa
TRBJ2-5	.	TRBV5-1	TRBD2	TGCGCCAGCTCGGCCAGCGGGGGGGGCCAAGAGACCCAGTACTTC	CASSASGGGQETQYF
TRBJ1-3	.	TRBV10-1	.	TGCGCCAGCATGGGGGGACTCTCTGGAAACACCATATATTTT	CASMGGLSGNTIYF
TRBJ1-2	.	TRBV12-5	TRBD1	TGTGCTAGTGGTTTGGACACAGGGGGCGGGTATGGCTACACCTTC	CASGLDTGGGYGYTF
TRBJ1-3	.	TRBV30	.	TGTGCCTGGAGTGTACGCGGAAGCTCTGGAAACACCATATATTTT	CAWSVRGSSGNTIYF
TRBJ2-3	.	TRBV6-5	TRBD1	TGTGCCAGCAGCCAGCCGGGACAGGTGTATTTT	CASSQPGQVYF
TRBJ2-2	.	TRBV7-3	TRBD1	TGTGCCAGCAGCCCAGGGACAGGGAGGGGCGCCGGGGAGCTGTTTTTT	CASSPGTGRGAGELFF
TRBJ2-5	.	TRBV30	.	TGTGCCTGGAGTGAAGGGGCCCTGCCAGAGACCCAGTACTTC	CAWSEGALPETQYF
TRBJ1-1	once	TRBV7-3	TRBD1	TGTGCCAGCAGCTCAGGGACAGGGGCGACTGAAGCTTTCTTT	CASSSGTGATEAFF
TRBJ1-6	few	TRBV4-2	.	TGTGCCAGCAGCCAGCCAAGCGACAGCAATTCACCCCTCCACTTT	CASSQPSDSNSPLHF
TRBJ1-4	.	TRBV11-1	TRBD1	TGTGCCAGCAGCTTCGGACAGGGAACTAATGAAAAACTGTTTTTT	CASSFGQGTNEKLFF
TRBJ2-1	.	TRBV9	.	TGTGCCAGCGGCGGGGCGGGGACGAACTCCTACAATGAGCAGTTCTTC	CASGGAGTNSYNEQFF
TRBJ1-2	.	TRBV9	.	TGTGCCAGCAGCTTTCAGGCATTCCCCTATGGCTACACCTTC	CASSFQAFPYGYTF
TRBJ1-5	.	TRBV20-1	TRBD1	TGCAGTGCTAGTAATGAGGGGGCAAAAAATCAGCCCCAGCATTTT	CSASNEGAKNQPQHF
TRBJ2-1	.	TRBV2	.	TGTGCCAGCAACGTCCGGGAGCGGCTGTTCTTC	CASNVRERLFF
TRBJ2-5	few	TRBV4-1	.	TGCGCCAGCAGCCGGGCGAAAGGCGGGGAGACCCAGTACTTC	CASSRAKGGETQYF
TRBJ1-4	.	TRBV7-9	TRBD1	TGTGCCAGCAGGGAGGGACAGGGGAATGAAAAACTGTTTTTT	CASREGQGNEKLFF
TRBJ2-1	.	TRBV11-2	TRBD2	TGTGCCAGCAGCTTAGGTCCGATAGCGGGGGGGTACAATGAGCAGTTCTTC	CASSLGPIAGGYNEQFF
TRBJ1-3	.	TRBV7-2	.	TGTGCCAGCAGCTTCGCGGGAGGGTATGGAAACACCATATATTTT	CASSFAGGYGNTIYF